A selection of T cell receptor beta chains follows, all from one sample in a study of regulatory T cells in long-lasting Graves disease. One entry per CDR3 protein, called by TCRdb with MiXCR from the multiplex PCR reads. Of over 650,000 distinct CDR3 sequences listed, around 32% are singletons. This specimen consisted of peripheral blood mononuclear cells (PBMCs), obtained when the disease was refractory, from a patient treated with antithyroid drugs. The receptors shown here come from a female donor with Graves disease. Each CDR3 is given with its conserved first and last residue. The D gene is left open where the match is weak. Where a row states a size, it is once, few, many or the class of an expanded clone; other rows omit it.

d_gene	v_gene	j_gene	abundance	CDR3aa	CDR3nt
-	TRBV28	TRBJ1-1	-	CASNPIGGWGTEAFF	TGTGCCAGCAACCCTATTGGAGGGTGGGGCACTGAAGCTTTCTTT
TRBD2	TRBV3-1	TRBJ2-2	-	CASSQVAGGVTGELFF	TGTGCCAGCAGCCAAGTAGCGGGAGGAGTCACCGGGGAGCTGTTTTTT
-	TRBV27	TRBJ1-2	-	CASSFDRISYGYTF	TGTGCCAGCAGTTTTGACAGGATATCCTATGGCTACACCTTC
TRBD1	TRBV9	TRBJ1-4	few	CASSVGGTENEKLFF	TGTGCCAGCAGCGTAGGGGGGACAGAAAATGAAAAACTGTTTTTT
-	TRBV12-3/TRBV12-4	TRBJ1-1	many	CASSLTRQVDTEAFF	TGTGCCAGCAGTTTAACCAGACAGGTTGACACTGAAGCTTTCTTT
-	TRBV11-2	TRBJ2-2	few	CASSFSENTGELFF	TGTGCCAGCAGCTTCTCGGAGAACACCGGGGAGCTGTTTTTT
TRBD1	TRBV27	TRBJ2-7	-	CASSLLGTGGYEQYF	TGTGCCAGCAGTCTCCTCGGGACAGGGGGCTACGAGCAGTACTTC
-	TRBV6-1	TRBJ1-5	few	CASSPGHLNSNQPQHF	TGTGCCAGCAGTCCGGGACACCTAAATAGCAATCAGCCCCAGCATTTT
-	TRBV28	TRBJ1-2	-	CASRRQSYGYTF	TGTGCCAGCAGGAGGCAGAGCTATGGCTACACCTTC
TRBD2	TRBV5-1	TRBJ2-5	-	CASSLDRTAAGGGTQYF	TGCGCCAGCAGCTTGGATCGGACAGCAGCGGGAGGGGGGACCCAGTACTTC
TRBD1	TRBV12-3/TRBV12-4	TRBJ1-3	few	CASSLAGQDTIYF	TGTGCCAGCAGTTTAGCGGGACAGGACACCATATATTTT
TRBD1	TRBV19	TRBJ2-5	-	CASSIGTEGTQYF	TGTGCCAGTAGCATTGGGACAGAAGGGACCCAGTACTTC
TRBD2	TRBV27	TRBJ2-2	few	CASSSLRGDWLGGELFF	TGTGCCAGCAGTTCCCTTCGGGGGGATTGGCTCGGCGGGGAGCTGTTTTTT
-	TRBV7-2	TRBJ2-7	-	CASSLQGALPYEQYF	TGTGCCAGCAGCCTACAGGGAGCCCTACCGTACGAGCAGTACTTC
-	TRBV6-9	TRBJ1-6	-	CASSYFSGIGPNSPLHF	TGTGCCAGCAGTTACTTTTCAGGGATTGGTCCTAATTCACCCCTCCACTTT
TRBD1	TRBV5-1	TRBJ1-2	-	CASSPGQGNYSYTF	TGCGCCAGCAGCCCGGGACAGGGAAACTATAGCTACACCTTC
-	TRBV11-2	TRBJ1-6	-	CASSLKTGSPLHF	TGTGCCAGCAGCCTCAAGACCGGGTCACCCCTCCACTTT
-	TRBV20-1	TRBJ2-2	-	CSARDHLVAAGELFF	TGCAGTGCTAGAGATCACCTCGTGGCCGCCGGGGAGCTGTTTTTT
-	TRBV18	TRBJ1-5	-	CASARDVNQPQHF	TGTGCCAGCGCTCGGGACGTCAATCAGCCCCAGCATTTT
-	TRBV7-9	TRBJ1-2	few	CASSLISANYGYTF	TGTGCCAGCAGCTTAATTTCAGCTAACTATGGCTACACCTTC
-	TRBV20-1	TRBJ2-5	few	CSARDVIAGETQYF	TGCAGTGCTAGAGATGTAATAGCCGGAGAGACCCAGTACTTC
TRBD1	TRBV3-1	TRBJ1-4	few	CASSRQGNEKLFF	TGTGCCAGCAGCCGACAGGGAAATGAAAAACTGTTTTTT
-	TRBV7-9	TRBJ1-4	few	CASSSGWDEKLFF	TGTGCCAGCAGCTCCGGGTGGGATGAAAAACTGTTTTTT
TRBD1	TRBV3-1	TRBJ1-2	few	CASSHSYPKGQGDGYTF	TGTGCCAGCAGCCATTCGTATCCTAAGGGACAGGGGGATGGCTACACCTTC
-	TRBV10-2	TRBJ1-2	-	CASKQGSSPGYTF	TGCGCCAGCAAACAGGGCAGTTCCCCTGGCTACACCTTC
-	TRBV14	TRBJ1-1	few	CASSQDLHSYTEAFF	TGTGCCAGCAGCCAAGATTTGCACAGTTACACTGAAGCTTTCTTT
-	TRBV28	TRBJ1-1	-	CASSPTVAFMSEAFF	TGTGCCAGCAGCCCCACTGTGGCATTTATGTCTGAAGCTTTCTTT
-	TRBV11-2	TRBJ1-2	few	CASSTRSGESDYGYTF	TGTGCCAGCAGCACCCGCTCGGGGGAATCGGACTATGGCTACACCTTC
-	TRBV2	TRBJ2-5	many	CASSERTTQETQYF	TGTGCCAGCAGTGAAAGAACTACTCAAGAGACCCAGTACTTC
TRBD1	TRBV10-3	TRBJ1-5	few	CAISGTGGGQPQHF	TGTGCCATCAGCGGGACAGGGGGCGGTCAGCCCCAGCATTTT
TRBD1	TRBV12-3/TRBV12-4	TRBJ1-4	-	CASSLSPGQDNEKLFF	TGTGCCAGCAGTCTCTCGCCGGGACAGGATAATGAAAAACTGTTTTTT
-	TRBV15	TRBJ1-2	few	CATSSAFVGYGYTF	TGTGCCACCAGCAGCGCCTTTGTCGGCTATGGCTACACCTTC
-	TRBV20-1	TRBJ1-5	few	CSAIGTEGNQPQHF	TGCAGTGCCATAGGGACGGAGGGCAATCAGCCCCAGCATTTT
TRBD1	TRBV12-3/TRBV12-4	TRBJ1-2	-	CASSLGTGENYGYTF	TGTGCCAGCAGTTTAGGGACAGGGGAAAACTATGGCTACACCTTC
TRBD1	TRBV5-1	TRBJ2-7	-	CASSPRQGVSYEQYF	TGCGCCAGCAGCCCACGACAGGGGGTCTCCTACGAGCAGTACTTC